The clone carrying this TCR beta chain has only one observation. This entry belongs to a study of OX40 agonist ivuxolimab in advanced cancers. Study as a whole: Ivuxolimab, which patients received intravenously every 2 weeks, was dosed at 0.01 to 10 mg/kg.

The CDR3 runs 15 residues. Germline loops: CDR1 GTSNPN, CDR2 SVGIG (reference sequence). The V end was cut by 3 bases, the J end by 0 bases, with 12 bases between. Clones were read by immunoSEQ multiplex PCR, and TCRdb kept only the in-frame ones, dropping some. The repertoire holds tens of thousands of clones, 80% to 90% seen once, with less than 7.5% in the top ten. This chain uses TRBV30 with TRBJ1-3; D call uncertain. This receptor was taken from an adult with an advanced solid tumor such as melanoma, head and neck, liver or kidney cancer. Source: CD4+ or CD8+ T cells sorted from blood, taken in a trial of the OX40 agonist ivuxolimab. The CDR3 DNA is TGTGCCTGGAGACCCACGGGGTTCTCTGGAAACACCATATATTTT. It specifies CAWRPTGFSGNTIYF.